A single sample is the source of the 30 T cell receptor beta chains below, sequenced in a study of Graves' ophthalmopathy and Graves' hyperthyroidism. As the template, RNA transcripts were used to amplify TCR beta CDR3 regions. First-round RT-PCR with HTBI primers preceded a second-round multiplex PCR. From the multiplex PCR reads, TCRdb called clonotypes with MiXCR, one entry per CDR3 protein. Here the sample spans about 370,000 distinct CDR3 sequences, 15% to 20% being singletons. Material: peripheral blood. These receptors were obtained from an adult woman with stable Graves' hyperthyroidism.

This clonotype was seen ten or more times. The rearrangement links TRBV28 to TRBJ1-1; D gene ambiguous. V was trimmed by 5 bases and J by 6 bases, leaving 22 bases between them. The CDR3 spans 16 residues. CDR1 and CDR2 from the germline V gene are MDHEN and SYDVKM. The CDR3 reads CASSPTYSVSWAEAFF. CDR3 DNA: TGTGCCAGCAGTCCAACCTACAGCGTGTCGTGGGCTGAAGCTTTCTTT. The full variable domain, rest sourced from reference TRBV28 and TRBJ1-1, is DVKVTQSSRYLVKRTGEKVFLECVQDMDHENMFWYRQDPGLGLRLIYFSYDVKMKEKGDIPEGYSVSREKKERFSLILESASTNQTSMYLCASSPTYSVSWAEAFFGQGTRLTVV.

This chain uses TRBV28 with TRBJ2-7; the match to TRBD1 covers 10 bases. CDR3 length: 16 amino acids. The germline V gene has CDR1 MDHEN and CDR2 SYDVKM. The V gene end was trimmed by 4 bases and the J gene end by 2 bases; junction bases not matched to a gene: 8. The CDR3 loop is CASSSGEGTGAYEQYF. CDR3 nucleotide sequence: TGTGCCAGCAGTTCCGGGGAGGGGACAGGGGCCTACGAGCAGTACTTC.

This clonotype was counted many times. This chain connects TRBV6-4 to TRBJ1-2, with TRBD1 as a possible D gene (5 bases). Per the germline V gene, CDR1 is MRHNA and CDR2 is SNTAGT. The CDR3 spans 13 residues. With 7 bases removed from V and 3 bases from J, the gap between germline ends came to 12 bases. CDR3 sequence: CASTQEGYYGYTF. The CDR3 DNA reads TGTGCCAGCACCCAGGAGGGGTACTATGGCTACACCTTC.

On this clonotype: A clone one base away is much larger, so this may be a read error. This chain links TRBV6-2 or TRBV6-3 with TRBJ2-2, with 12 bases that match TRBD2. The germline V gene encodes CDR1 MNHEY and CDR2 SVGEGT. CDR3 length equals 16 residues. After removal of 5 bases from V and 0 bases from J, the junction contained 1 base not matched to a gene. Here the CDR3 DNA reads TGTGCCAGCAGTCGGACTAGCGGGGCGAACACCGGGGAGCTGTTTTTT. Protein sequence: CASSRTSGANTGELFF.

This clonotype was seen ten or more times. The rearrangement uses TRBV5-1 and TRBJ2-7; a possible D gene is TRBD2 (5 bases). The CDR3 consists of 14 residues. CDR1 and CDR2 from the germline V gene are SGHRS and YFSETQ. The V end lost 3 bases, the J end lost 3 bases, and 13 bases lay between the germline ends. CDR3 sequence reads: CASSSLLGNYEQYF. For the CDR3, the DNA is TGCGCCAGCAGCTCCCTACTCGGGAACTACGAGCAGTACTTC.

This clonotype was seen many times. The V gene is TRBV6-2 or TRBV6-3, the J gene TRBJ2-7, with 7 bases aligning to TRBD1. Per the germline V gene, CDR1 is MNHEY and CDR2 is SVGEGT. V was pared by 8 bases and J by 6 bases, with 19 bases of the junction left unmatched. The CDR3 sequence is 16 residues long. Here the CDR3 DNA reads TGTGCCAGCGCTAAGATGTTCGGGACAGATGCTCGCGAGCAGTACTTC. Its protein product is CASAKMFGTDAREQYF.

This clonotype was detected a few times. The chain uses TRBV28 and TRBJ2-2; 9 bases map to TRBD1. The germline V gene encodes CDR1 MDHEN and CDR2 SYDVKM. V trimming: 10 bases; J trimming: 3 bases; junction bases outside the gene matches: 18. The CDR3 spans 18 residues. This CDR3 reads CANPPSQGAYLDTGELFF. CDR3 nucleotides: TGTGCCAATCCCCCGTCACAGGGGGCGTATTTGGACACCGGGGAGCTGTTTTTT.

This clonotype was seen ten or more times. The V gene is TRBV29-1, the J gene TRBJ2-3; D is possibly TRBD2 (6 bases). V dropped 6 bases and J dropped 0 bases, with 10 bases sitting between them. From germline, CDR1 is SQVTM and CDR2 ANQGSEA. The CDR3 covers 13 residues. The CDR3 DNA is TGCAGCGTCCTTAGCGGTAGCACAGATACGCAGTATTTT. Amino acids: CSVLSGSTDTQYF.

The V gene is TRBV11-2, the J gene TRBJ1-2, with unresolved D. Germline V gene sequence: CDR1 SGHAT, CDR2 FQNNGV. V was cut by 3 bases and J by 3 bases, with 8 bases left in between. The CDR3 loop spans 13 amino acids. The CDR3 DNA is TGTGCCAGCAGCTTCGGCGGGTACTATGGCTACACCTTC. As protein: CASSFGGYYGYTF.

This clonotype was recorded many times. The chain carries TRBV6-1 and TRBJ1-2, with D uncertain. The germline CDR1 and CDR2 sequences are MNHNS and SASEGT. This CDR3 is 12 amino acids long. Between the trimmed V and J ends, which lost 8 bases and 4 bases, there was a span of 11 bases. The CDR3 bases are TGTGCCAGCTCAGACCTGGGCTATGGCTACACCTTC. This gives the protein CASSDLGYGYTF.

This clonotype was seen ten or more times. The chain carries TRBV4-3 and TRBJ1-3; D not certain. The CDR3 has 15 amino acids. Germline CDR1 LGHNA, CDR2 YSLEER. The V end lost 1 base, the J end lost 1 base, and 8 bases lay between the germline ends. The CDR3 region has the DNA TGCGCCAGCAGCCAAGGTGTGGGATCTGGAAACACCATATATTTT. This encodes CASSQGVGSGNTIYF.

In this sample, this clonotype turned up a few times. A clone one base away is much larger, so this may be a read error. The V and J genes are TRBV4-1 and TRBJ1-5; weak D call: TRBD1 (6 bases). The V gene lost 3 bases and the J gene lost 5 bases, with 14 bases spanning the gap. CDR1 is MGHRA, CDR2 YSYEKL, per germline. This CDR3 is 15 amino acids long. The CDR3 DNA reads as TGCGCCAGCAGCCACGAGAACAGGGACGATCAGCCCCAGCATTTT. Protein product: CASSHENRDDQPQHF.

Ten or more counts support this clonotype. The CDR3 here is CASSRNTGDGYTF. The CDR3 coding sequence is TGTGCCAGCAGCCGAAATACAGGGGATGGCTACACCTTC. J is TRBJ1-2 and V is TRBV6-5; 7 bases match TRBD1. The CDR3 spans 13 residues. From germline, CDR1 is MNHEY and CDR2 SVGAGI. J gave up 6 bases and V 6 bases, and 7 bases lay outside the gene matches.

The CDR3 loop is CASSQEGTGDQPQHF. The DNA for the CDR3 is TGCGCCAGCAGCCAAGAGGGGACAGGGGATCAGCCCCAGCATTTT. This rearrangement joins TRBV4-1 to TRBJ1-5; 10 nucleotides match TRBD1. The CDR3 covers 15 residues. The V and J ends lost 0 bases and 5 bases, in that order; junction bases with no gene match: 1. CDR1 and CDR2 (germline): MGHRA, YSYEKL.

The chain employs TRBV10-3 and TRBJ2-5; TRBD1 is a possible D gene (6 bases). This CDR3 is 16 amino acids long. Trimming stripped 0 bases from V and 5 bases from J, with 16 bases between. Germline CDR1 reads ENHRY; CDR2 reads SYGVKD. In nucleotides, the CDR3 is TGTGCCATCAGTGAGTCGTGGGGGCAGGGCCGGGAGACCCAGTACTTC. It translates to CAISESWGQGRETQYF.

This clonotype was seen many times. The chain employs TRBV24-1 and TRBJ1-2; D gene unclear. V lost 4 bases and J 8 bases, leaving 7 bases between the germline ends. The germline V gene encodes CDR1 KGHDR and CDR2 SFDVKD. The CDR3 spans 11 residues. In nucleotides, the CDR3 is TGTGCCACCAGTGACGCTCTCGGCTACACCTTC. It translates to CATSDALGYTF.

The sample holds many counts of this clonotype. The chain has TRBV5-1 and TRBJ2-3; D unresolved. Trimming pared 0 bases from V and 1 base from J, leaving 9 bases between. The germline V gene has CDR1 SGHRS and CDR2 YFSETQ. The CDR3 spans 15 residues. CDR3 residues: CASSLAGGGTDTQYF. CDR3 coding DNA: TGCGCCAGCAGCTTGGCGGGCGGAGGCACAGATACGCAGTATTTT. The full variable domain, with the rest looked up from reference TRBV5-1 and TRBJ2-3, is KAGVTQTPRYLIKTRGQQVTLSCSPISGHRSVSWYQQTPGQGLQFLFEYFSETQRNKGNFPGRFSGRQFSNSRSEMNVSTLELGDSALYLCASSLAGGGTDTQYFGPGTRLTVL.

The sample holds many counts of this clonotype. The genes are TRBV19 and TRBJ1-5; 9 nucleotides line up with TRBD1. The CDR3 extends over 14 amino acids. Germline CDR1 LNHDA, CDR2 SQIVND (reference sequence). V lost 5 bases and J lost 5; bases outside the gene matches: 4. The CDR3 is CASSATGGYQPQHF. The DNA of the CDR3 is TGTGCCAGTAGTGCCACAGGGGGCTATCAGCCCCAGCATTTT.

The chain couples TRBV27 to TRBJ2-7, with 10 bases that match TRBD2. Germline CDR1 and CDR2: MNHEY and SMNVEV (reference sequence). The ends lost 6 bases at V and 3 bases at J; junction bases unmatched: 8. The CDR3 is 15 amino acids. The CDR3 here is CASRGIAGGDYEQYF. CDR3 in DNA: TGTGCCAGCAGAGGTATAGCGGGAGGCGACTACGAGCAGTACTTC.

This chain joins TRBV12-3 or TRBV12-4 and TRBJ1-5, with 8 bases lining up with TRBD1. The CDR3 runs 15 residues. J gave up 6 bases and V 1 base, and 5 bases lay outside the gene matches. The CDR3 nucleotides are TGTGCCAGCAGTTTAGACAGGGGGACCGGTCAGCCCCAGCATTTT. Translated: CASSLDRGTGQPQHF.

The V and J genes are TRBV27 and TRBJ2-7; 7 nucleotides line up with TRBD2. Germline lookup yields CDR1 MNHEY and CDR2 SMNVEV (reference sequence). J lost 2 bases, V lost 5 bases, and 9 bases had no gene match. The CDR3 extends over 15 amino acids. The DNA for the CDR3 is TGTGCCAGCAGTAATTCGCTAGCGGCGACCTACGAGCAGTACTTC. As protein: CASSNSLAATYEQYF.

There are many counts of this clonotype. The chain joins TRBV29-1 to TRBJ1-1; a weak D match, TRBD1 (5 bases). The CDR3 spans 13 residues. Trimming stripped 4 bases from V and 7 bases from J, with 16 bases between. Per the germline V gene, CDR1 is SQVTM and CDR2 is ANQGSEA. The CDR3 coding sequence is TGCAGCGTTGGGCCCCCCGACAGAGATGAAGCTTTCTTT. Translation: CSVGPPDRDEAFF.

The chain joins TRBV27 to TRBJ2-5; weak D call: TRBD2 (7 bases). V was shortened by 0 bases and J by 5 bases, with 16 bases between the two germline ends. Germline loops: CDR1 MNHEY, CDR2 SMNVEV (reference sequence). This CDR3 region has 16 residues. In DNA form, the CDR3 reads TGTGCCAGCAGTTTATCGGGTGCGGGGGCGTGGGAGACCCAGTACTTC. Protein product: CASSLSGAGAWETQYF.

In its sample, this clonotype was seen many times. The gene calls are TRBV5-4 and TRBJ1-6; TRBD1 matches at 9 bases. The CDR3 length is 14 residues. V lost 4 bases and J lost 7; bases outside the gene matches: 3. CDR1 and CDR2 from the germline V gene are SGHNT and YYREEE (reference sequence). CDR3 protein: CASSVGTGNSPLHF. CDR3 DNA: TGTGCCAGCAGCGTCGGGACAGGGAATTCACCCCTCCACTTT.

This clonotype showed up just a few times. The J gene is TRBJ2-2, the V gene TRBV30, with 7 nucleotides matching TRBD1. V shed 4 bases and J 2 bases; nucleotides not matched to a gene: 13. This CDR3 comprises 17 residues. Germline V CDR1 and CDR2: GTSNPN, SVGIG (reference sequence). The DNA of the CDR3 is TGTGCCTGGAAGATCCTACAGGGGTGGACTAACACCGGGGAGCTGTTTTTT. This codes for CAWKILQGWTNTGELFF.

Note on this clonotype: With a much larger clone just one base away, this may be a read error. The DNA of the CDR3 is TGTGCCAGTAGTATTGGCTCGGGACTAGCGGGCTACGAGCAGTGCTTC. Amino acids: CASSIGSGLAGYEQCF. This chain uses TRBV19 with TRBJ2-7; 12 bases align to TRBD2. Germline assignment: CDR1 LNHDA and CDR2 SQIVND (reference sequence). This CDR3 is built from 16 residues.

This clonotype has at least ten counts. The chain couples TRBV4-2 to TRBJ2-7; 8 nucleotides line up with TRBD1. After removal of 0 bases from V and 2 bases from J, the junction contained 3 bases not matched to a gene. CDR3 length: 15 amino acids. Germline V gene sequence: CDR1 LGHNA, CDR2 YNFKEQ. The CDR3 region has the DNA TGTGCCAGCAGCCAAGAAACGGACAGGGCCTACGAGCAGTACTTC. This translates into CASSQETDRAYEQYF.

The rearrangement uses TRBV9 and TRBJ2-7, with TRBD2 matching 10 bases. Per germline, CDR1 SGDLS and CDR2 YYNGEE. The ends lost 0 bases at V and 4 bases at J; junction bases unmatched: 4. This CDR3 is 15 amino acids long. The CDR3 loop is CASSVEAGGPYEQYF. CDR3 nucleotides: TGTGCCAGCAGCGTAGAAGCGGGAGGGCCTTACGAGCAGTACTTC.

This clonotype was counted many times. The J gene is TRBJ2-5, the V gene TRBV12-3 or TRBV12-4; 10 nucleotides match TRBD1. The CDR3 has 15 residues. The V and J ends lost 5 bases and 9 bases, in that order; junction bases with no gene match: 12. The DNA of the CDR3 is TGTGCCAGCAGTCCTCCAGGTGGACAGGGGGTTTCCCAGTACTTC. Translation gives CASSPPGGQGVSQYF.

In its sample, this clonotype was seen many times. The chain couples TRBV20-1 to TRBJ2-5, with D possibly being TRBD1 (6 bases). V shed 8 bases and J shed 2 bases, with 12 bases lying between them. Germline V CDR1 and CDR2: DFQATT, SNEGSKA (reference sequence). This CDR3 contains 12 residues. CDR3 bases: TGCAGTTTAAAGGGGGTTCAAGAGACCCAGTACTTC. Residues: CSLKGVQETQYF.